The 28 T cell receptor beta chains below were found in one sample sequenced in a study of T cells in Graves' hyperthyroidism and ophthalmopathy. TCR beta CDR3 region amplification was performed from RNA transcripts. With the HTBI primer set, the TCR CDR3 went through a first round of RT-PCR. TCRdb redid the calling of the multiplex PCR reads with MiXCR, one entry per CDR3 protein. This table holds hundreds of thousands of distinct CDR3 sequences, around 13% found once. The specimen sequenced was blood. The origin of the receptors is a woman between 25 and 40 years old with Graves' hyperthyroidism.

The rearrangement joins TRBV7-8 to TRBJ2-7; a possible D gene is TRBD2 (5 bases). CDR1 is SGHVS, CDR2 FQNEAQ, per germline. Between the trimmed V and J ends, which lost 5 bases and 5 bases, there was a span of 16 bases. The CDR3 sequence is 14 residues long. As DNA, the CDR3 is TGTGCCAGCAGCCCAGGACCGGGATTCGACGAGCAGTACGTC. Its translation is CASSPGPGFDEQYV.

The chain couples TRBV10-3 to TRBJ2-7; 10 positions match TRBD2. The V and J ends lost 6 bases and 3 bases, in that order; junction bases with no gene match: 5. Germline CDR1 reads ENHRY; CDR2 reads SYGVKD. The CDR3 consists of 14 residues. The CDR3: CAISRTSGLYEQYF. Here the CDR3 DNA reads TGTGCCATCAGCAGGACTAGCGGTCTCTACGAGCAGTACTTC.

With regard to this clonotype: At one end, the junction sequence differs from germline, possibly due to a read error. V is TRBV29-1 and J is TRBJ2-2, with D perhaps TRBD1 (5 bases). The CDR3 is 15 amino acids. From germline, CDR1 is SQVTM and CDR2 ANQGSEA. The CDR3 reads CSVVSQGTNTRELFF. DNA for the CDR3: TGCAGCGTTGTGTCTCAGGGAACGAACACCAGGGAGCTGTTTTTT.

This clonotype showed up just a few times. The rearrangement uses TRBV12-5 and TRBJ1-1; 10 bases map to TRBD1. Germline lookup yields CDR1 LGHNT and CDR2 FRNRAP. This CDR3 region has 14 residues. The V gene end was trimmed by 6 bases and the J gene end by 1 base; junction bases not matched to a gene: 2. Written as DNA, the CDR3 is TGTGCTAGTGGCCGGGACAGGGGGAACACTGAAGCTTTCTTT. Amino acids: CASGRDRGNTEAFF.

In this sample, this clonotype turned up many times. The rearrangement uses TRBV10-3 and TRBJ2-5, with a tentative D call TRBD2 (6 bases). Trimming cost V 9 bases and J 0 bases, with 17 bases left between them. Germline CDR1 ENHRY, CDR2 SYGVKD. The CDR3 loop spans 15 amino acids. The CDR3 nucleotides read TGTGCCATTGGGGCGCTACGGGGGAACCAAGAGACCCAGTACTTC. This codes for CAIGALRGNQETQYF.

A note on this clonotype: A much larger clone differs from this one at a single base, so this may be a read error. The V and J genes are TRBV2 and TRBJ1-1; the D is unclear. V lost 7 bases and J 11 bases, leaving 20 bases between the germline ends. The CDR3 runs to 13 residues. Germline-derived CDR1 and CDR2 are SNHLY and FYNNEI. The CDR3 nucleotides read TGTGCCAGCATACGTCGATGGTCATTCGACGCTTTCTTT. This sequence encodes CASIRRWSFDAFF.

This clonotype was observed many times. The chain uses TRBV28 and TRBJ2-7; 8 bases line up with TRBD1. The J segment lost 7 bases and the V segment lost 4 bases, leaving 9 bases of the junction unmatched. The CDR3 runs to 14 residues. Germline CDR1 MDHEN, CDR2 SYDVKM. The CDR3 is CASSSGGGSSEQYF. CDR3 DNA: TGTGCCAGCAGTTCAGGGGGCGGGTCCAGTGAGCAGTACTTC.

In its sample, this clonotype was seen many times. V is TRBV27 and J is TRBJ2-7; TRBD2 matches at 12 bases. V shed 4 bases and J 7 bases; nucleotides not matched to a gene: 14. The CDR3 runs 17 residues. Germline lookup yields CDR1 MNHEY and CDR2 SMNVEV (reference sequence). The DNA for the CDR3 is TGTGCCAGCAGTTCGGACAGGGAGGGGACTAGCGGGCTGGAGCAGTACTTC. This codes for CASSSDREGTSGLEQYF.

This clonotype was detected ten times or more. CDR3 DNA: TGTGCCAGCAGTTTATATCCGGGGTTGAACACTGAAGCTTTCTTT. Amino acids: CASSLYPGLNTEAFF. The V and J genes are TRBV27 and TRBJ1-1; D not resolved. The V and J ends lost 1 base and 0 bases respectively, with 9 bases between them. The CDR3 covers 15 residues. In germline, CDR1 is MNHEY, CDR2 SMNVEV (reference sequence).

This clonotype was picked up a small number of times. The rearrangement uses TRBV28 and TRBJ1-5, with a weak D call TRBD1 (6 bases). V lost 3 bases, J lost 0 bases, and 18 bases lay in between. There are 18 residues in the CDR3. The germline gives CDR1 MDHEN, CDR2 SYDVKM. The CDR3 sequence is CASSFFLLRQVSNQPQHF. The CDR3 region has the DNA TGTGCCAGCAGTTTTTTCCTCCTCCGACAGGTTAGCAATCAGCCCCAGCATTTT.

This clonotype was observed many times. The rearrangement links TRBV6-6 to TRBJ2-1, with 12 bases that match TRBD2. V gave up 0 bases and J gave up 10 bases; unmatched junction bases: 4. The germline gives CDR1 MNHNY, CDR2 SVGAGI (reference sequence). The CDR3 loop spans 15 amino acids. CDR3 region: CASSYSRLAGVEQFF. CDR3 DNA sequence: TGTGCCAGCAGTTACTCAAGACTAGCGGGAGTCGAGCAGTTCTTC.

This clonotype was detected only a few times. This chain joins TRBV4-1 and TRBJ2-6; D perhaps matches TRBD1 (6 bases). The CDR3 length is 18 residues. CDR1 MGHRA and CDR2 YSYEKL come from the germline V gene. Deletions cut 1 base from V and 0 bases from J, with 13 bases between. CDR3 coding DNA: TGCGCCAGCAGCCAAGTCAGGGGCCCGAGCTCTGGGGCCAACGTCCTGACTTTC. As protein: CASSQVRGPSSGANVLTF.

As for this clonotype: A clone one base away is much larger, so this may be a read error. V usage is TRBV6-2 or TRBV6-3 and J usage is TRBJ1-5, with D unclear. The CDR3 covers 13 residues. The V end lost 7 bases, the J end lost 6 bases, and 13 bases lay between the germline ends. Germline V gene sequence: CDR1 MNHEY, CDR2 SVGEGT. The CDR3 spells CASKNRLGQPQHF. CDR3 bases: TGTGCCAGCAAAAATCGTCTCGGTCAGCCCCAGCATTTT.

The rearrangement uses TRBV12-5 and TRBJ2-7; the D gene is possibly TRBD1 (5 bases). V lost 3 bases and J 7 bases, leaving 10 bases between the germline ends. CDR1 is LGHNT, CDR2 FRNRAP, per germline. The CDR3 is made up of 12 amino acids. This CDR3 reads CASGLGAGEQYF. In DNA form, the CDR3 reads TGTGCTAGTGGTTTAGGGGCAGGGGAGCAGTACTTC. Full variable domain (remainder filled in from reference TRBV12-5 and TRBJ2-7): DARVTQTPRHKVTEMGQEVTMRCQPILGHNTVFWYRQTMMQGLELLAYFRNRAPLDDSGMPKDRFSAEMPDATLATLKIQPSEPRDSAVYFCASGLGAGEQYFGPGTRLTVT.

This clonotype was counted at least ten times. CDR3 sequence reads: CASELRPTEAFF. DNA of the CDR3: TGTGCCAGCGAGTTACGGCCGACTGAAGCTTTCTTT. The rearrangement links TRBV2 to TRBJ1-1; D uncertain. The germline CDR1 and CDR2 sequences are SNHLY and FYNNEI. The CDR3 runs to 12 residues. The V end was cut by 8 bases, the J end by 5 bases, with 12 bases between.

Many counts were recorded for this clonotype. The CDR3 region is CASGMGGLNTEAFF. Written as DNA, the CDR3 is TGTGCTAGTGGCATGGGGGGCCTGAACACTGAAGCTTTCTTT. This sequence joins TRBV12-5 and TRBJ1-1, with a possible D match to TRBD1 (6 bases). The V gene lost 6 bases and the J gene lost 0 bases, with 11 bases spanning the gap. Germline V lookup: CDR1 LGHNT, CDR2 FRNRAP. The CDR3 extends over 14 amino acids.

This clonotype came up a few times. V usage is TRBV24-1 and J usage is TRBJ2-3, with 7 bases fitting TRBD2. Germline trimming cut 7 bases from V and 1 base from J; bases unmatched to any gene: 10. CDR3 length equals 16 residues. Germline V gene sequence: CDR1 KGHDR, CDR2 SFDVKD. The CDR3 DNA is TGTGCCACCAGCCATGGGGCTAGCGGCCGCACAGATACGCAGTATTTT. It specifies CATSHGASGRTDTQYF.

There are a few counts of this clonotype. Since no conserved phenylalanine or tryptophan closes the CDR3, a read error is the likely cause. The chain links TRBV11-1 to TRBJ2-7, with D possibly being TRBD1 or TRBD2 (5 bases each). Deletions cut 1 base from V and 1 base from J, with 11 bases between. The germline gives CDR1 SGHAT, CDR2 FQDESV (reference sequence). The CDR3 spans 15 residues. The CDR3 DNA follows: TGTGCCAGCAGCTTAGTCCGGGGCGATTCCTACGAGCAGTACCTC. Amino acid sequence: CASSLVRGDSYEQYL.

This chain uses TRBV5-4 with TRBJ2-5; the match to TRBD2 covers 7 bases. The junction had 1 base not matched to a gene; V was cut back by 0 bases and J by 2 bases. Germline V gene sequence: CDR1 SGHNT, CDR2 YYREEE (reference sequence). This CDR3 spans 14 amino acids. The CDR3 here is CASSLVGLQETQYF. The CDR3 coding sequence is TGTGCCAGCAGCTTGGTGGGACTACAAGAGACCCAGTACTTC.

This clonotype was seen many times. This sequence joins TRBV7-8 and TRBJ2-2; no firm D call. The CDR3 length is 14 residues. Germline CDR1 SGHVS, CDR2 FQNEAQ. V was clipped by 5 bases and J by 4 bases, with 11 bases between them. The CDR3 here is CASSGTISTGELFF. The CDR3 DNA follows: TGTGCCAGCAGCGGAACTATATCCACCGGGGAGCTGTTTTTT. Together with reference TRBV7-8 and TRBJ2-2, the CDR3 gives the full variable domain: GAGVSQSPRYKVAKRGQDVALRCDPISGHVSLFWYQQALGQGPEFLTYFQNEAQLDKSGLPSDRFFAERPEGSVSTLKIQRTQQEDSAVYLCASSGTISTGELFFGEGSRLTVL.

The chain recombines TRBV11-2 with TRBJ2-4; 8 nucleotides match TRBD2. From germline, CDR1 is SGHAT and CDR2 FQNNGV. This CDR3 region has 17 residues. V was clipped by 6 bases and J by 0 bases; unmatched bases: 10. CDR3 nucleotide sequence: TGTGCCAGCAGACCGACGGCGGGAGGACTAGCCAAAAACATTCAGTACTTC. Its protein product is CASRPTAGGLAKNIQYF.

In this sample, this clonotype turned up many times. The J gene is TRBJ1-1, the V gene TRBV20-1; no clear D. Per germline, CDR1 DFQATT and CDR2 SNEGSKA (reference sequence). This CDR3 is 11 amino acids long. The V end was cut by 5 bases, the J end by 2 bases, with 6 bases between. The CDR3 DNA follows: TGCAGTGCTTGGGTCAACACTGAAGCTTTCTTT. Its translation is CSAWVNTEAFF.

The CDR3 is CSARSRTGELFF. CDR3 in DNA: TGCAGTGCTAGGTCGCGCACCGGGGAGCTGTTTTTT. J is TRBJ2-2 and V is TRBV20-1; D gene unclear. Per the germline V gene, CDR1 is DFQATT and CDR2 is SNEGSKA (reference sequence). Trimming removed 3 bases from V and 4 bases from J, with 6 bases in between. The CDR3 has 12 residues.

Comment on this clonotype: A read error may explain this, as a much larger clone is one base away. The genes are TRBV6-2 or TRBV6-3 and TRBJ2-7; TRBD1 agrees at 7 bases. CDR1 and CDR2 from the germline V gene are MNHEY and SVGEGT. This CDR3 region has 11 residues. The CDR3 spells CDTRQGYEQYF. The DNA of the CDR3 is TGTGACACTCGACAGGGCTACGAGCAGTACTTC.

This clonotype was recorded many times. In nucleotides, the CDR3 is TGCAGTGCTCGACACCAACCATGGGACGAGCAGTACTTC. It yields the protein CSARHQPWDEQYF. The chain recombines TRBV20-1 with TRBJ2-7, with no clear D. Per germline, CDR1 DFQATT and CDR2 SNEGSKA (reference sequence). The CDR3 loop spans 13 amino acids. Trimming took 5 bases from V and 5 from J, leaving 16 bases between them.

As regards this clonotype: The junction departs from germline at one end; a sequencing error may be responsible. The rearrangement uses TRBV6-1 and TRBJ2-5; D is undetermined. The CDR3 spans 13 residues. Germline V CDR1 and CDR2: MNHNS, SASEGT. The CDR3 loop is CAGSGVTGETQYF. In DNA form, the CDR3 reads TGTGCCGGCAGTGGGGTGACTGGGGAGACCCAGTACTTC.

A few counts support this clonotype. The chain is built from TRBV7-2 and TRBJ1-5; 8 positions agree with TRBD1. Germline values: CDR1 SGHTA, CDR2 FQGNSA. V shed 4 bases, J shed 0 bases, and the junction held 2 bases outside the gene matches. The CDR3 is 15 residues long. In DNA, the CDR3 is TGTGCCAGCAGCTGGGGACAGGTTAGCAATCAGCCCCAGCATTTT. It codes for CASSWGQVSNQPQHF.

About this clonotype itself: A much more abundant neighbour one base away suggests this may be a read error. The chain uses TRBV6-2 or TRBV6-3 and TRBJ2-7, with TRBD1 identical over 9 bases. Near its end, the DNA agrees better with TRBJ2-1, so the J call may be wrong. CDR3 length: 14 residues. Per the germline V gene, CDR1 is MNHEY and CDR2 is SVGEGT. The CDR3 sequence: CASSYGDRAYEQFF. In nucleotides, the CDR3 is TGTGCCAGCAGTTACGGGGACAGGGCCTACGAGCAGTTCTTC.